This TCR beta chain is from a study of shared clonotypes between healthy human individuals. Study outcomes and limitations: Non-shared clonotypes displayed generation probabilities falling below those of clonotypes present in all four donors.

About this clone itself: Antigen: not known.

There are 13 residues in the CDR3. Assay used: immunoSEQ multiplex PCR; TCRdb lists only in-frame clones, some missing. This repertoire shows a few million clones, more than 80% found once; its top ten account for 0.39%. Investigators divided CD4+ cells into CD45RA+ naive and CD45RA-negative memory subsets. The source is a man in his late teens or twenties in good health. Some clones in this sample may be carry-over from other donors' samples. The sample taken for sequencing was naive CD4+ T cells from PBMCs. Subset meaning: CD45RA+ positively selected. V and J are TRBV21-1 and TRBJ2-1; TRBD1, the table's D call, lacks a check against the DNA. TRBV21-1 is reported as a pseudogene. The DNA of the CDR3 is TGTGCCAGCAGCACGAAACAGGGGTATGAGCAGTTCTTC. This encodes CASSTKQGYEQFF.